This entry lists 6 T cell receptor beta chains sequenced from one sample in a study of early T cells in non-severe SARS-CoV-2 infection. MiXCR, run by TCRdb on the 5' RACE reads, gives a single entry per CDR3 protein. The repertoire has about 64,000 distinct CDR3 sequences, 8.8% of them found once; the top ten carry 13%. Specimen: whole blood, collected at baseline. These receptor sequences come from an adult who was a healthcare worker with PCR-confirmed SARS-CoV-2 infection or an uninfected control (not recorded which).

This clonotype was detected only a few times. The J gene is TRBJ2-2, the V gene TRBV7-6; either TRBD1 or TRBD2 may supply D (6 bases each). Germline CDR1 is SGHVS and CDR2 is FNYEAQ. Trimming stripped 3 bases from V and 7 bases from J, with 15 bases between. The CDR3 has 15 residues. CDR3 DNA sequence: TGTGCCAGCAGCTTCCTATCCGGGGGCAGCGGGGAGCTGTTTTTT. It translates to CASSFLSGGSGELFF.

This chain uses TRBV5-4 with TRBJ1-2, with D perhaps TRBD1 (5 bases). Trimming removed 1 base from V and 4 bases from J, with 11 bases in between. Per germline, CDR1 SGHNT and CDR2 YYREEE (reference sequence). The CDR3 consists of 14 residues. In DNA, the CDR3 is TGTGCCAGCAGCTTGTTTTCAGGGACCTATGGCTACACCTTC. Translation gives CASSLFSGTYGYTF.

Ten or more counts support this clonotype. V usage is TRBV7-8 and J usage is TRBJ2-1; possibly TRBD2 for D (6 bases). The germline V and J ends were trimmed by 1 base and 3 bases, with 10 bases remaining between them. Germline V gene data show CDR1 as SGHVS and CDR2 as FQNEAQ. The CDR3 runs 15 residues. CDR3 in DNA: TGTGCCAGCAGCTTAGTCCTAGCGAACTACAATGAGCAGTTCTTC. Its protein product is CASSLVLANYNEQFF.

This clonotype was observed at least ten times. CDR3: CASSPMGGARNEQFF. The DNA of the CDR3 is TGTGCCAGCTCACCAATGGGGGGCGCGAGAAATGAGCAGTTCTTC. This sequence joins TRBV18 and TRBJ2-1, with D perhaps being TRBD1 or TRBD2 (6 bases each). Germline CDR1 reads KGHSH; CDR2 reads LQKENI. This CDR3 is 15 amino acids long. V was clipped by 2 bases and J by 7 bases, with 15 bases between them. Using reference TRBV18 and TRBJ2-1 for the parts outside the CDR3, the full variable domain is NAGVMQNPRHLVRRRGQEARLRCSPMKGHSHVYWYRQLPEEGLKFMVYLQKENIIDESGMPKERFSAEFPKEGPSILRIQQVVRGDSAAYFCASSPMGGARNEQFFGPGTRLTVL.

This chain uses TRBV20-1 with TRBJ2-7; D may correspond to TRBD1 or TRBD2 (7 bases each). The germline gives CDR1 DFQATT, CDR2 SNEGSKA (reference sequence). V was shortened by 8 bases and J by 3 bases, with 17 bases between the two germline ends. The CDR3 is 13 residues long. CDR3: CSQRGREFYEQYF. In DNA form, the CDR3 reads TGCAGTCAAAGGGGGCGGGAGTTCTACGAGCAGTACTTC.

By proportion, this clonotype is medium-sized. The rearrangement joins TRBV20-1 to TRBJ1-1; 10 bases fit TRBD1. Germline CDR1 and CDR2: DFQATT and SNEGSKA (reference sequence). The CDR3 is 17 residues long. V dropped 0 bases and J dropped 3; count of bases not matched to a gene: 10. CDR3 sequence: CSARDRGQGGMDTEAFF. The CDR3, as DNA: TGCAGTGCTAGAGATCGAGGACAGGGGGGGATGGACACTGAAGCTTTCTTT.